This T cell receptor beta chain was observed in a study of blood T cell repertoires in COVID-19 (dated by TCRdb to 2018 to 2020). Broadly, across the study: Collaborator samples came from the United States, Italy and Spain and covered acute and convalescent phases of COVID-19. Deeply sampled blood TCRbeta repertoires from subjects exposed to, actively infected with, or recovered from COVID-19 were included in the dataset. The repertoires were released in a freely available public database intended as a resource for research on the immune response to SARS-CoV-2. The samples were drawn from the first 160 participants of the ongoing ImmuneRACE study and from more than 1,000 subjects provided by 6 global collaborators. The sample metadata nearly always contained a de-identified subject ID, COVID-19 status, age in years and sex. The prospective study material was composed of cDNA or gDNA derived from T cells, B-cell-depleted T cells, or PBMCs. Where HLA class I and class II types were available, the types were taken from metadata supplied by the sample provider, not from assay-based typing.

Whole blood was collected in K2EDTA tubes by collaborating institutions according to the institutions' own protocols. For TCRbeta analysis, collaborators shipped samples in one of three forms: frozen whole blood, isolated PBMCs, or DNA extracted from either of those sample types. What the study reported, not specific to this receptor: The quantity of clinical and demographic metadata differed by source and by participant and was supplied without curation.

Notes on this clone: It lacks a known antigen. Base qualities are missing; no much larger clone stands one base away.

TCRbeta CDR3 regions were amplified from genomic DNA by means of the immunoSEQ Assay, a bias-controlled multiplex PCR. The paper's data handling went like this. Within the assay, amplification of reference gene primers was used to estimate how many nucleated cells each sample contained. To quantify the absolute abundance of each unique TCRbeta CDR3 rearrangement, sequence reads were collapsed and filtered. Productive Simpson clonality was computed per sample as the square root of Simpson's diversity index over productive rearrangements. Imported from immuneACCESS, the table was reduced by TCRdb to in-frame sequences with V and J called. These copies leave out some clones; in studies compared against another copy, an unresolved V gene accounts for under half, and the cause of the remainder is not known. Clonal size and the V and J genes are those of that table, whereas D and trimming came from the DNA. In this sample the table shows roughly 25,000 clones, 85% to 90% of which occur a single time. The ten most abundant clones make up approximately 7.6% of the sample.

Spanning cysteine to phenylalanine, the CDR3 consists of 16 amino acids. Only the CDR3 DNA is retained, 48 bases long and in frame from the first base. CDR1 and CDR2, looked up from the germline V gene (reference sequence), are LNHNV and YYDKDF. V and J lose 2 bases and 5 bases, and a span of 16 bases separates them. This sequence originates from a human donor in a cohort sampled during active COVID-19. The rearranged segments are TRBV15 and TRBJ2-1; TRBD2 is a weak D gene call, 6 bases matching. The sample taken for sequencing was peripheral blood. The bases are TGTGCCACCAGCAGACAACTAGCTGGGTTGAACAATGAGCAGTTCTTC. This codes for CATSRQLAGLNNEQFF. The variable domain in full, with residues beyond the CDR3 obtained from the reference TRBV15 and TRBJ2-1 genes, is DAMVIQNPRYQVTQFGKPVTLSCSQTLNHNVMYWYQQKSSQAPKLLFHYYDKDFNNEADTPDNFQSRRPNTSFCFLDIRSPGLGDTAMYLCATSRQLAGLNNEQFFGPGTRLTVL.